Each of the 10 T cell receptor beta chains below was sequenced from the same sample in a study of CD8+ T cells in alopecia areata. Regarding treatment: oral pan-JAK inhibitor, 5-10 mg twice daily. The authors extracted RNA and reverse transcribed it into cDNA as the sequencing template. This table comes from immunoSEQ multiplex PCR, and its TCRdb copy is limited to in-frame clones, with some not included. The sample has 110,000 to 150,000 clones; around 86% are singletons. The sample here was CD8+ T cells sorted from blood, taken at week 4, from a patient treated with tofacitinib. Receptor source: a human donor with alopecia areata.

This sequence joins TRBV7-3 and TRBJ2-5, with D maybe TRBD2 (7 bases). The CDR3 has 15 amino acids. V shed 1 base and J shed 5 bases, with 14 bases lying between them. The germline V gene has CDR1 SGHTA and CDR2 FQGTGA. CDR3 protein: CASSLNAGARETQYF. CDR3 sequence (DNA): TGTGCCAGCAGCTTAAACGCGGGGGCGAGGGAGACCCAGTACTTC.

The J gene is TRBJ2-1, the V gene TRBV18; no firm D call. This CDR3 contains 16 residues. Germline V CDR1 and CDR2: KGHSH, LQKENI. Trimming removed 3 bases from V and 2 bases from J, with 14 bases in between. The CDR3 loop reads CASSPDPSLPYNEQFF. The CDR3 coding sequence is TGTGCCAGCTCACCGGACCCAAGCCTCCCCTACAATGAGCAGTTCTTC.

The CDR3 DNA reads as TGCAGCGTAGAAACAGGGATCGAAGCTTTCTTT. Translated, it gives CSVETGIEAFF. The chain recombines TRBV29-1 with TRBJ1-1; TRBD1 is a possible D gene (6 bases). The germline gives CDR1 SQVTM, CDR2 ANQGSEA. The CDR3 runs 11 residues. Trimming took 6 bases from V and 8 from J, leaving 13 bases between them.

The chain combines TRBV11-1 with TRBJ2-5; D uncertain. There are 13 residues in the CDR3. CDR1 is SGHAT and CDR2 is FQDESV in the germline V gene (reference sequence). Trimming removed 3 bases at V and 5 bases at J, with 10 bases between. CDR3 coding DNA: TGTGCCAGCAGCTTCGTGGGATGGGAGACCCAGTACTTC. It specifies CASSFVGWETQYF.

The rearrangement links TRBV6-5 to TRBJ1-1; D is unclear. V was trimmed by 10 bases and J by 1 base, leaving 10 bases between them. The CDR3 runs to 12 residues. The germline gives CDR1 MNHEY, CDR2 SVGAGI. CDR3 amino acids: CATEGRNTEAFF. CDR3 DNA: TGTGCCACCGAAGGTCGGAACACTGAAGCTTTCTTT.

The rearrangement uses TRBV2 and TRBJ2-2; D perhaps matches TRBD1 (5 bases). Deletions cut 9 bases from V and 0 bases from J, with 11 bases between. The CDR3 covers 14 residues. Germline V CDR1 and CDR2: SNHLY, FYNNEI. CDR3 in amino acids: CASVDSTNTGELFF. The DNA for the CDR3 is TGTGCCAGTGTCGACAGCACGAACACCGGGGAGCTGTTTTTT.

CDR3 loop: CSVVTGLAKNIQYF. The CDR3 DNA reads as TGCAGCGTAGTGACAGGGTTAGCCAAAAACATTCAGTACTTC. The V gene is TRBV29-1, the J gene TRBJ2-4; 7 nucleotides agree with TRBD1. V lost 6 bases, J lost 0 bases, and 5 bases stayed unmatched. CDR1 SQVTM and CDR2 ANQGSEA come from the germline V gene. CDR3 size: 14 residues.

The chain recombines TRBV7-9 with TRBJ1-2; the match to TRBD1 covers 8 bases. The CDR3 consists of 16 residues. Germline CDR1 is SEHNR and CDR2 is FQNEAQ (reference sequence). Trimming at V came to 5 bases and at J to 4 bases, leaving 12 bases not matched to a gene. CDR3 in DNA: TGTGCCAGCAGCGTCCAGACAGGGGTAACCCTCTATGGCTACACCTTC. Its protein is CASSVQTGVTLYGYTF.

Of note for this clone: Different DNA sequences within this sample yield the same CDR3. This sequence joins TRBV29-1 and TRBJ2-7, with 7 bases that match TRBD1. Germline loops: CDR1 SQVTM, CDR2 ANQGSEA. The CDR3 has 13 amino acids. The ends lost 4 bases at V and 0 bases at J; junction bases unmatched: 3. The CDR3 loop reads CSVGQGGSYEQYF. CDR3 DNA sequence: TGCAGCGTTGGACAGGGCGGCTCCTACGAGCAGTACTTC.

The V call is TRBV6-5, the J call TRBJ1-4; D remains ambiguous. V was trimmed by 5 bases and J by 7 bases, leaving 14 bases between them. The germline CDR1 and CDR2 sequences are MNHEY and SVGAGI. CDR3 size: 14 residues. The CDR3 protein is CASSPRAGFEKLFF. In DNA form, the CDR3 reads TGTGCCAGCAGTCCGCGCGCGGGGTTTGAAAAACTGTTTTTT.